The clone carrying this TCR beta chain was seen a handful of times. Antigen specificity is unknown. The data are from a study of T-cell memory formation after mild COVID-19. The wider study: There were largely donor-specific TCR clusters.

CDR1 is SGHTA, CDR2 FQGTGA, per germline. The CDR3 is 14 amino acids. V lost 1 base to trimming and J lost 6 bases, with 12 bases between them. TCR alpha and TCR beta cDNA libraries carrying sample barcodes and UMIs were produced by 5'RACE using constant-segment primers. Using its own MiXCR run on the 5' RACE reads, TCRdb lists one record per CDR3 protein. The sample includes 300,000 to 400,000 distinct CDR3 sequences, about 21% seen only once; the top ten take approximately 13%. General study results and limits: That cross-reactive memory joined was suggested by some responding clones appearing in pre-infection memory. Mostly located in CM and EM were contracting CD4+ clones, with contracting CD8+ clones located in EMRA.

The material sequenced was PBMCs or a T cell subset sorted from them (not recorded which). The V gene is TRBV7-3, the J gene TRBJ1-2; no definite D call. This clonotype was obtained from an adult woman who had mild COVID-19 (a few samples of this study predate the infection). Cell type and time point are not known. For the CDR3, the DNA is TGTGCCAGCAGCTTAAACGGAGGGATTAATGGCTACACCTTC. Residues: CASSLNGGINGYTF.